This T cell receptor (beta chain) was found in a study of CD8+ T cells in alopecia areata. Treatment meaning: oral pan-JAK inhibitor, 5-10 mg twice daily. There are 14 residues in the CDR3. Per germline, CDR1 SGDLS and CDR2 YYNGEE. V lost 2 bases to trimming and J lost 6 bases, with 14 bases between them. Reverse transcribed after extraction, RNA yielded cDNA as the sequencing template. Measured with immunoSEQ multiplex PCR; TCRdb has only the in-frame clones, and not every one. The sample has some 190,000 clones; under 70% are singletons. Sequenced material: CD4+ T cells sorted from blood, taken at approximately week 42, from a patient treated with tofacitinib. This TCR was recovered from a human donor with alopecia areata. The chain carries TRBV9 and TRBJ1-1, with D perhaps matching TRBD1 (5 bases). CDR3 bases: TGTGCCAGCAGCGTCGCCCCTGACAGTCCTGAAGCTTTCTTT. This gives the protein CASSVAPDSPEAFF.